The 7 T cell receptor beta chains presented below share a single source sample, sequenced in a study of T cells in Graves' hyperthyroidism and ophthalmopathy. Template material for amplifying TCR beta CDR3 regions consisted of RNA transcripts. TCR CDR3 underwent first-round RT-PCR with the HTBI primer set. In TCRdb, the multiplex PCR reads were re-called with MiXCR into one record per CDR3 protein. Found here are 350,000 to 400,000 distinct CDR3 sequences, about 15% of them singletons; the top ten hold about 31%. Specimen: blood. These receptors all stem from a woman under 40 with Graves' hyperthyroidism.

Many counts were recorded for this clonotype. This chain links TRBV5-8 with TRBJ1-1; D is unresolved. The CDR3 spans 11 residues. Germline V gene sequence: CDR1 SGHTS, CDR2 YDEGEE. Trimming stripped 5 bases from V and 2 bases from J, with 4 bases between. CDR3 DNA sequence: TGTGCCAGCAGGGAAAACACTGAAGCTTTCTTT. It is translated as CASRENTEAFF.

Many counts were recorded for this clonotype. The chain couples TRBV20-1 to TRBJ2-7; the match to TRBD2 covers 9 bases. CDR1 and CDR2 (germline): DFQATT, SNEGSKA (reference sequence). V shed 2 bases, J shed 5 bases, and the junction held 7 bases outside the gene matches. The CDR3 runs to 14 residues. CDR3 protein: CSARPLAGLDEQYF. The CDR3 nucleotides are TGCAGTGCTAGACCCCTAGCGGGATTGGACGAGCAGTACTTC.

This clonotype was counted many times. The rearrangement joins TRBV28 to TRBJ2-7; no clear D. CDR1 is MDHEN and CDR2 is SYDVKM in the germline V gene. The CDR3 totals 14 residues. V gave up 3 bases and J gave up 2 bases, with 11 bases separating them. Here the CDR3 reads CASSFIVSPYEQYF. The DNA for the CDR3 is TGTGCCAGCAGTTTTATCGTGAGCCCCTACGAGCAGTACTTC. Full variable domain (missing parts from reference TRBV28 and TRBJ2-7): DVKVTQSSRYLVKRTGEKVFLECVQDMDHENMFWYRQDPGLGLRLIYFSYDVKMKEKGDIPEGYSVSREKKERFSLILESASTNQTSMYLCASSFIVSPYEQYFGPGTRLTVT.

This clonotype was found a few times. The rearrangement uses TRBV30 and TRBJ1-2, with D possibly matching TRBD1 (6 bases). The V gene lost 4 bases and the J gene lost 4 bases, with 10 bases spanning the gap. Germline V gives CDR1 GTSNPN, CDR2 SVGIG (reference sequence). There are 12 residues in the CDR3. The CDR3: CAWNTGRYGYTF. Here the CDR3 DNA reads TGTGCCTGGAACACAGGGCGCTATGGCTACACCTTC.

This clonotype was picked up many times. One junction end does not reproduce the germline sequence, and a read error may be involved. The CDR3 protein is CAGSGQGGNQPQHF. In DNA, the CDR3 is TGTGCCGGCAGTGGACAGGGTGGGAATCAGCCCCAGCATTTT. This sequence joins TRBV2 and TRBJ1-5; 8 nucleotides match TRBD1. CDR3 length: 14 amino acids. The germline V gene encodes CDR1 SNHLY and CDR2 FYNNEI.

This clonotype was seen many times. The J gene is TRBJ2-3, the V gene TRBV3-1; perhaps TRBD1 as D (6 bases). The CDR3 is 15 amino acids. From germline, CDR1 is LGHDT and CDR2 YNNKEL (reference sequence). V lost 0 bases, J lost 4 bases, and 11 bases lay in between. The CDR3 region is CASSQEGARADTQYF. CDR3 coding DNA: TGTGCCAGCAGCCAAGAGGGGGCTCGGGCAGATACGCAGTATTTT.

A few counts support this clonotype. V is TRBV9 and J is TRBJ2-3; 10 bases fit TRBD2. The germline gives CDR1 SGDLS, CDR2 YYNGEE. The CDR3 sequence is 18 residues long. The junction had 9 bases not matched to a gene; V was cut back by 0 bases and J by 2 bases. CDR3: CASSVALGLADHTDTQYF. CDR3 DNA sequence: TGTGCCAGCAGCGTAGCTTTAGGACTAGCGGACCACACAGATACGCAGTATTTT.